Detailed here is one T cell receptor (beta chain). No cognate antigen has been identified for it. Base qualities are not at hand, and no much larger clone is one base apart. The data were obtained in a study of cytomegalovirus exposure and HLA in healthy donors (dated by TCRdb to the late 2010s). Context from the whole study: An earlier analysis of some 600 of the donors reported about 280 Gb of sequence data and 90 million to 120 million unique TCR beta sequences obtained from roughly 170 million T cells. To decide whether each TCR beta V gene segment behaved as functional or pseudogenic, an earlier analysis of fewer than 750 of the donors relied on high-throughput TCR beta sequencing. In a later analysis, previously published TCR beta repertoires from several hundred donors were re-analyzed and high-resolution HLA genotyping was added so that TCR occurrence patterns could be studied. About 280 gigabases of sequencing data and approximately 80 million unique TCR sequences were included in an early release covering over 600 HLA-typed donors. Every repertoire in the discovery cohort had been generated on one and the same sequencing platform. Typing coverage varied by locus: roughly 620-640 donors for A, B, C, DRB1 and DQB1; 500 to 550 for DQA1; 606 for DPA1; approximately 470 for DPB1. Genome-wide SNP genotypes for about three fifths of the roughly 700 donors were used in a later genetic analysis, which treated that subset as a discovery cohort. Of the roughly 400 genotyped donors, approximately 80% were placed in the genetic ancestry cluster associated with self-reported Caucasian donors. A separate validation cohort of 100 to 150 different subjects was used in addition to the approximately 640-subject first cohort. The study was designed to test whether signatures of past pathogen exposure could be identified by cataloging public T cell receptors. The later analysis used no new phenotypic data to find candidate immune exposures, relying instead on TCR beta sequences and their occurrence across donors. The study profiled the T cell repertoires of 500 to 800 subjects by immunosequencing and related them to cytomegalovirus serostatus. HLA typing included class I and class II loci at four-digit resolution. About 5 DR-DQ haplotypes were handled as single units for association and clustering, since linkage in the cohort was strong. Among some 400 genotyped donors of the cohort, an average of roughly 230,000 unique TCR beta nucleotide sequences was sequenced per donor, of which about 19% were non-productive. To predict cytomegalovirus infection status, the study combined high-throughput TCR immunosequencing, statistical association of individual TCRs with disease status, and machine learning. Donor age, sex, ethnicity and CMV serostatus were compiled alongside the repertoire data. Findings and caveats that apply to the study as a whole: Because the 87-base-pair reads could not distinguish some IMGT-functional V segments, including TRBV6-2 and TRBV6-3, those segments were excluded. A few of the identified cytomegalovirus-associated TCR beta chains were confirmed in vitro to be specific for cytomegalovirus antigens. The authors suggested that the approach could potentially be extended to other disease states and immunological phenotypes. In this cohort, only TCR beta chains were sequenced, and detectable features were limited by the absence of alpha or paired-chain data. Correlated functional status among segregating V segments might be attributable to linkage disequilibrium, but an unknown experimental factor could not be ruled out. A further reported finding was that TCR beta sequences accurately predicted the HLA-A and HLA-B alleles for most subjects in the first cohort. The study listed 164 TCR beta chains as associated with cytomegalovirus. CMV serostatus was the only immune exposure information available for the cohort. According to a later analysis, TCR association rates differed among HLA loci, with DRB1 alleles showing the most associated TCRs and HLA-C alleles showing the fewest. Compared with equally common non-associated chains, HLA-associated TCR beta chains in a later analysis were more clonally expanded and had lower generation probabilities. At a false discovery rate of 0.05, a later analysis linked 16,951 TCR beta sequences to specific HLA alleles. While some public TCRs were present in many individuals, most TCR sequences turned up only very rarely across donors. In a later analysis, several top co-occurrence clusters were reported to appear linked to parvovirus B19, influenza, CMV and Epstein-Barr virus. The classifier was reported to diagnose cytomegalovirus status with high specificity and sensitivity in both the original cohort and the validation cohort. A later genetic analysis associated a missense DCLRE1C variant with V-gene and J-gene trimming of TCR beta chains, and an independent cohort replicated the association. Compared with the roughly 720-donor mean, donors in an Asian-associated ancestry cluster had fewer N-insertions in productive TCRs, according to a later genetic analysis. Broadly in line with IMGT annotations, most TCR beta V segments showed up in productive rearrangements about 87% or about 30% of the time in an earlier analysis of approximately 640 of the donors. A group of highly shared sequence variants was considered likely to be a technical artifact of the sequencing pipeline. Because HLA typing was unavailable for some donors at each locus, only the typed subset was used in association tests. The presence/absence analyses assumed that sequencing depth was roughly uniform across donors, and that assumption may not be true. Because counts were too low, approximately 18 rarely observed V segments, including chromosome 9 orphons, were excluded from the earlier analysis of around 590 of the donors. Most CMV-associated TCR beta chains appeared to be HLA-restricted in a later analysis, and the HLA associations seemed to be driven largely by CMV exposure. Assigning TCR associations to individual alleles was difficult when HLA alleles, especially DR and DQ, strongly co-occurred.

The cohort comprised fewer than 700 healthy bone marrow donors. Cohort members were all nominally healthy when sampled, although unrecorded immune exposures were likely present. The donor tested CMV seropositive and was one of the 289 seropositive cohort members. A peripheral blood sample was provided by each donor, and peripheral blood mononuclear cells were used for TCR beta sequencing. The Qiagen DNeasy Blood Extraction Kit was used to extract genomic DNA from the blood cell samples. Preparation of the library involved the immunoSEQ multiplex PCR assay. For the multiplex PCR, a mixture combining 60 forward primers for TCR Vbeta segments and 13 reverse primers for TCR Jbeta segments was used. Amplification of the CDR3 region of rearranged TCR beta genes was performed with a multiplex PCR assay on genomic DNA. The Illumina HiSeq System was used to sequence the amplified TCR beta libraries as 87-base-pair reads. In the original analysis: Across the 600 to 700 repertoires, a later analysis counted 78 million or so unique TCR beta chains, 9.5 million to 13 million of which were shared by at least two donors. To remove PCR and sequencing errors, raw reads were error-corrected and collapsed into unique sequences using a nearest-neighbor algorithm that merged closely related sequences. CDR3 sequences were aligned to IMGT reference sequences to assign V, D and J gene segments. Each retained sequence needed at least a six-nucleotide match to both a V gene segment and a J gene segment. A rearrangement counted as productive if the CDR3 had no stop codons and remained in frame with V and J, and every other rearrangement counted as non-productive. Following IMGT convention, CDR3 was defined as the stretch from the second conserved V-encoded cysteine up to the conserved J-encoded phenylalanine. In an earlier analysis of 500 to 650 of the donors, sequences lacking an unambiguous match to a single V gene segment were excluded. An earlier analysis of a few hundred of the donors called V segments functional above 56.7% productive rearrangements and segregating when the between-donor standard deviation exceeded 5%. A statistical classification framework was developed to diagnose cytomegalovirus status using the catalog of TCR beta chain sequences. In a later analysis, V and J genes were assigned by comparing TCR nucleotide sequences against IMGT/GENE-DB human TR gene sequences. A later analysis assigned CDR3 sequences and most-parsimonious VDJ recombination scenarios with the TCRdist pipeline. In a later analysis, each TCR beta chain was defined by its CDR3 amino acid sequence together with its V-gene family, and reads lacking a unique V-gene family were excluded. In a later analysis, several hundred highly shared, low-generation-probability nucleotide sequences were removed to address suspected cross-contamination and a sequencing artifact. A later analysis calculated a clonal expansion index for each public chain from normalized within-repertoire ranks of inferred template counts. A later analysis computed generation probabilities with a VDJ recombination model fitted to out-of-frame rearrangements, and checked the results against IGoR. A later analysis scored TCR-TCR, TCR-HLA and TCR-CMV co-occurrence with hypergeometric tests, applying a repertoire-size bias correction to TCR pairs. To estimate false discovery rates, a later analysis permuted the HLA or CMV assignments 20 times. A later analysis grouped co-occurring TCRs with DBSCAN, adding TCRdist sequence similarity when clustering within HLA-allele-positive subsets. For co-occurrence clustering, repertoires with fewer than 30,000 or more than 120,000 public chains were excluded, along with four or five repertoires with anomalous nucleotide sharing. The clones in this table, taken by TCRdb from immuneACCESS, are in-frame only. Not every clone is retained; where verified, under half of the shortfall comes from an unresolved V gene, and the cause of the rest is unknown. V and J calls and clone size follow that table, whereas D and trimming were derived from the DNA. In this sample the table shows over 95,000 clones, 77% of which occur a single time. The ten biggest clones cover approximately 10% of the sample.

The junction carries 12 bases between V and J, which are trimmed by 0 bases and 3 bases respectively. From cysteine to phenylalanine, the CDR3 is 16 amino acids long. The sequence is cut down to CDR3 DNA, 48 bases in frame from base 1. CDR1 and CDR2 (SGHAT, FQNNGV) derive from the germline V gene. The clonotype comes from a man aged 35 to 55 in good health and CMV-seropositive. Sequenced material: PBMCs. The rearrangement joined TRBV11-2 to TRBJ2-1; the D gene is perhaps TRBD1, on 6 matching bases. The CDR3 corresponds to CASSLDTGQGYNEQFF. The bases are TGTGCCAGCAGCTTAGATACAGGGCAGGGCTACAATGAGCAGTTCTTC.